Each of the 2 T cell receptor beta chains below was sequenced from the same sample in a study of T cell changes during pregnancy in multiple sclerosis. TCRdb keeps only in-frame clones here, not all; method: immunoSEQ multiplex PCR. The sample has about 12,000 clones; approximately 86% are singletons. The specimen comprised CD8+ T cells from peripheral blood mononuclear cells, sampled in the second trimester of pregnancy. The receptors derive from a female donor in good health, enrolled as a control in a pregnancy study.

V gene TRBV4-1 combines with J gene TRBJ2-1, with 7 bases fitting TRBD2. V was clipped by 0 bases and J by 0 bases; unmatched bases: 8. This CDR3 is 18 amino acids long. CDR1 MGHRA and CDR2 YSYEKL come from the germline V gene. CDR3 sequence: CASSQETSVFVSYNEQFF. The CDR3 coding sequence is TGCGCCAGCAGCCAAGAAACTAGCGTTTTCGTCTCCTACAATGAGCAGTTCTTC.

The CDR3 loop is CASSVDAGGPSNEQFF. The CDR3 DNA follows: TGTGCCAGCAGCGTAGATGCGGGGGGGCCTAGCAATGAGCAGTTCTTC. The gene calls are TRBV9 and TRBJ2-1; 9 positions agree with TRBD2. The CDR3 runs 16 residues. Germline loops: CDR1 SGDLS, CDR2 YYNGEE. With 0 bases clipped from V and 6 bases from J, the junction kept 7 bases outside the gene matches.